The 31 T cell receptor beta chains below come from one sample, sequenced in a study of vaccination effects on CD4 cells after COVID-19. TCRdb's copy holds only in-frame clones and misses some; the assay was immunoSEQ multiplex PCR. Altogether 40,000 to 60,000 clones are present, approximately 74% being singletons, with the ten largest covering around 8.9%. Antigens for these TCRs are unknown. At the end of about ten days of culture, CD4+ T cells were isolated. The sample in question was CD4+ T cells from PBMCs cultured without peptide, obtained before COVID-19 vaccination. The receptors were sampled from a human donor who had a prior SARS-CoV-2 infection.

This clone showed up just once. The gene calls are TRBV7-3 and TRBJ2-7; D uncertain. The CDR3 has 13 residues. Germline V CDR1 and CDR2: SGHTA, FQGTGA. The V gene lost 5 bases and the J gene lost 6 bases, with 14 bases spanning the gap. The CDR3 here is CASSNSNYGEQYF. Written as DNA, the CDR3 is TGTGCCAGCAGCAATAGTAATTACGGCGAGCAGTACTTC.

V usage is TRBV4-3 and J usage is TRBJ2-5; D tentatively fits TRBD1 or TRBD2 (7 bases each). There are 18 residues in the CDR3. V was trimmed by 0 bases and J by 5 bases, leaving 22 bases between them. Looked up from germline, CDR1 is LGHNA and CDR2 is YSLEER. CDR3 sequence reads: CASSQEFGLGGVRETQYF. CDR3 bases: TGCGCCAGCAGCCAAGAGTTTGGACTAGGGGGCGTCCGGGAGACCCAGTACTTC.

CDR3 nucleotide sequence: TGTGCCTGGAGTGAAACAGGGCGGCAGCCCCAGCATTTT. It translates to CAWSETGRQPQHF. The V gene is TRBV30, the J gene TRBJ1-5, with D perhaps matching TRBD1 (6 bases). V lost 1 base, J lost 7 bases, and 11 bases lay in between. Germline CDR1 and CDR2: GTSNPN and SVGIG (reference sequence). The CDR3 totals 13 residues. The full variable domain, with the rest looked up from reference TRBV30 and TRBJ1-5, is SQTIHQWPATLVQPVGSPLSLECTVEGTSNPNLYWYRQAAGRGLQLLFYSVGIGQISSEVPQNLSASRPQDRQFILSSKKLLLSDSGFYLCAWSETGRQPQHFGDGTRLSIL.

The J gene is TRBJ1-5, the V gene TRBV9; TRBD1 aligns across 7 bases. CDR3 length: 15 amino acids. Germline V gives CDR1 SGDLS, CDR2 YYNGEE. V trimming: 3 bases; J trimming: 3 bases; junction bases outside the gene matches: 6. The CDR3 bases are TGTGCCAGCAGCGCCGGGGGACAGCCCAATCAGCCCCAGCATTTT. Its translation: CASSAGGQPNQPQHF.

The chain joins TRBV6-1 to TRBJ2-5, with 10 bases fitting TRBD2. Unmatched junction bases numbered 9, after V lost 4 bases and J lost 4 bases. Germline loops: CDR1 MNHNS, CDR2 SASEGT. The CDR3 contains 16 residues. The CDR3 bases are TGTGCCAGCAGTGCGATAGCGGGAGGAATGGGAGAGACCCAGTACTTC. This translates into CASSAIAGGMGETQYF.

The V gene is TRBV27, the J gene TRBJ2-5, with D perhaps assigned TRBD1 or TRBD2 (6 bases each). Germline CDR1 MNHEY, CDR2 SMNVEV (reference sequence). The CDR3 runs to 16 residues. With 5 bases removed from V and 4 bases from J, the gap between germline ends came to 20 bases. The CDR3 sequence: CASSPWGRGGGETQYF. In nucleotides, the CDR3 is TGTGCCAGCAGTCCCTGGGGGCGGGGCGGCGGAGAGACCCAGTACTTC.

This clone was counted only a few times. This chain joins TRBV7-2 and TRBJ1-5; no clear D. Germline V gene data show CDR1 as SGHTA and CDR2 as FQGNSA. The V end lost 3 bases, the J end lost 1 base, and 13 bases lay between the germline ends. This CDR3 has 16 amino acids. Here the CDR3 reads CASSLMSSVSNQPQHF. In nucleotides, the CDR3 is TGTGCCAGCAGCTTGATGAGCAGTGTGAGCAATCAGCCCCAGCATTTT. Looking up the rest from reference TRBV7-2 and TRBJ1-5 gives the full variable domain: GAGVSQSPSNKVTEKGKDVELRCDPISGHTALYWYRQSLGQGLEFLIYFQGNSAPDKSGLPSDRFSAERTGGSVSTLTIQRTQQEDSAVYLCASSLMSSVSNQPQHFGDGTRLSIL.

The chain employs TRBV7-2 and TRBJ1-2; 9 positions agree with TRBD1. Germline V gene lookup returns CDR1 SGHTA and CDR2 FQGNSA. The CDR3 covers 16 residues. Trimming cost V 0 bases and J 5 bases; bases outside gene matches: 7. The chain's CDR3 is CASSLATPTGGYGYTF. DNA of the CDR3: TGTGCCAGCAGCTTAGCCACCCCGACAGGGGGATATGGCTACACCTTC.

The chain carries TRBV18 and TRBJ2-7, with no clear D. This CDR3 is built from 13 residues. Germline loops: CDR1 KGHSH, CDR2 LQKENI. The germline V and J ends were trimmed by 2 bases and 2 bases, with 7 bases remaining between them. The CDR3 nucleotides are TGTGCCAGCTCACCAGGGGTAACCTACGAGCAGTACTTC. It encodes CASSPGVTYEQYF.

The V call is TRBV3-1 (or the pseudogene TRBV3-2), the J call TRBJ2-7, with TRBD1 as a possible D gene (7 bases). This CDR3 comprises 13 residues. Between the trimmed V and J ends, which lost 4 bases and 7 bases, there was a span of 14 bases. Germline V gene lookup returns CDR1 LGHDT and CDR2 YNNKEL (reference sequence). The CDR3 here is CASSRNRGLEQYF. CDR3 sequence (DNA): TGTGCCAGCAGCCGGAACAGGGGACTTGAGCAGTACTTC.

The chain uses TRBV5-1 and TRBJ1-4, with D perhaps TRBD1 (5 bases). Germline V lookup: CDR1 SGHRS, CDR2 YFSETQ. This CDR3 has 15 amino acids. The germline V and J ends were trimmed by 4 bases and 5 bases, with 15 bases remaining between them. The CDR3 protein is CASSHGTAMNEKLFF. CDR3 nucleotide sequence: TGCGCCAGCAGCCACGGGACCGCTATGAATGAAAAACTGTTTTTT. Full variable domain (rest looked up from reference TRBV5-1 and TRBJ1-4): KAGVTQTPRYLIKTRGQQVTLSCSPISGHRSVSWYQQTPGQGLQFLFEYFSETQRNKGNFPGRFSGRQFSNSRSEMNVSTLELGDSALYLCASSHGTAMNEKLFFGSGTQLSVL.

This clone was picked up a small number of times. The rearrangement uses TRBV5-1 and TRBJ2-7, with 11 bases fitting TRBD1. CDR1 is SGHRS and CDR2 is YFSETQ in the germline V gene. The CDR3 spans 15 residues. V gave up 2 bases and J gave up 7 bases; unmatched junction bases: 8. The CDR3 here is CASSLKGQGDGEQYF. CDR3 in DNA: TGCGCCAGCAGCTTAAAGGGACAGGGGGATGGGGAGCAGTACTTC.

V usage is TRBV5-6 and J usage is TRBJ2-1; D tentatively fits TRBD1 or TRBD2 (5 bases each). The V and J ends lost 3 bases and 10 bases respectively, with 11 bases between them. CDR1 is SGHDT and CDR2 is YYEEEE in the germline V gene. CDR3 length equals 12 residues. CDR3 region: CASSSTRGEQFF. In DNA, the CDR3 is TGTGCCAGCAGCTCTACCCGGGGCGAGCAGTTCTTC.

The DNA for the CDR3 is TGTGCCAGCAGCATAGGTAGTCAGCCCCAGCATTTT. The encoded protein is CASSIGSQPQHF. This chain connects TRBV7-9 to TRBJ1-5, with unresolved D. Germline V gene sequence: CDR1 SEHNR, CDR2 FQNEAQ (reference sequence). The CDR3 is 12 amino acids. V gave up 5 bases and J gave up 6 bases, with 8 bases separating them.

The CDR3 sequence is CASSLGYGTQYF. In DNA form, the CDR3 reads TGTGCCAGCAGCCTAGGATACGGTACGCAGTATTTT. This chain connects TRBV11-3 to TRBJ2-3; no clear D. This CDR3 is 12 amino acids long. The V end lost 5 bases, the J end lost 8 bases, and 11 bases lay between the germline ends. CDR1 and CDR2 from the germline V gene are SGHNT and YENEEA.

The chain carries TRBV7-3 and TRBJ2-1; D is possibly TRBD2 (6 bases). Per the germline V gene, CDR1 is SGHTA and CDR2 is FQGTGA. The V end was cut by 1 base, the J end by 4 bases, with 11 bases between. The CDR3 is 15 amino acids. The chain's CDR3 is CASSLSVAEYNEQFF. The CDR3 region has the DNA TGTGCCAGCAGCTTAAGTGTAGCGGAATACAATGAGCAGTTCTTC.

The J gene is TRBJ2-1, the V gene TRBV5-1; 10 nucleotides agree with TRBD2. V lost 0 bases, J lost 7 bases, and 4 bases stayed unmatched. Germline V lookup: CDR1 SGHRS, CDR2 YFSETQ. This CDR3 region has 15 residues. CDR3 protein: CASSLGLAGLNEQFF. The DNA of the CDR3 is TGCGCCAGCAGCTTGGGACTAGCGGGCCTTAATGAGCAGTTCTTC.

This clone was seen a handful of times. V is TRBV27 and J is TRBJ1-4; 9 bases match TRBD1. The V gene's germline CDR1 is MNHEY and CDR2 SMNVEV (reference sequence). CDR3 length: 16 residues. With 6 bases clipped from V and 5 bases from J, the junction kept 10 bases outside the gene matches. The CDR3 is CASSFSPGQGNEKLFF. The CDR3 DNA reads TGTGCCAGCAGCTTTTCTCCGGGACAGGGAAATGAAAAACTGTTTTTT.

The rearrangement uses TRBV15 and TRBJ1-4; D is undetermined. Trimming shortened V by 3 bases and J by 7 bases, and 9 bases separated the two germline ends. Per germline, CDR1 LNHNV and CDR2 YYDKDF (reference sequence). This CDR3 is built from 13 residues. The CDR3 reads CATSRGVGEKLFF. The CDR3 DNA sequence: TGTGCCACCAGCAGGGGAGTCGGTGAAAAACTGTTTTTT.

This chain connects TRBV5-1 to TRBJ1-1; 9 bases agree with TRBD1. With V trimmed by 4 bases and J by 4 bases, 5 bases remained unmatched. The germline CDR1 and CDR2 sequences are SGHRS and YFSETQ. The length of the CDR3 is 14 residues. The CDR3 DNA sequence: TGCGCCAGCAGCATAGGGACAGGGAGCACTGAAGCTTTCTTT. It specifies CASSIGTGSTEAFF.

V usage is TRBV6-5 and J usage is TRBJ1-3; no definite D call. Germline V gene data show CDR1 as MNHEY and CDR2 as SVGAGI. The length of the CDR3 is 16 residues. Trimming removed 0 bases at V and 0 bases at J, with 9 bases between. The CDR3: CASSYSRILSGNTIYF. As DNA, the CDR3 is TGTGCCAGCAGTTACTCGAGAATACTCTCTGGAAACACCATATATTTT.

The table lists this clone with a few counts. The chain links TRBV3-1 (or the pseudogene TRBV3-2) to TRBJ2-2, with 8 bases fitting TRBD1. Germline V gives CDR1 LGHDT, CDR2 YNNKEL (reference sequence). This CDR3 has 18 amino acids. The J segment lost 3 bases and the V segment lost 6 bases, leaving 15 bases of the junction unmatched. The CDR3 coding sequence is TGTGCCAGCAGACCGAATTCAAGGGACAGGCCATACACCGGGGAGCTGTTTTTT. Residues: CASRPNSRDRPYTGELFF.

The chain combines TRBV5-1 with TRBJ2-3; D not resolved. With 2 bases removed from V and 1 base from J, the gap between germline ends came to 8 bases. CDR3 length equals 14 residues. Germline lookup yields CDR1 SGHRS and CDR2 YFSETQ. CDR3 DNA: TGCGCCAGCAGCTTTAACCCGGGCACAGATACGCAGTATTTT. Translation: CASSFNPGTDTQYF.

CDR3 region: CASSLEDISLHF. The CDR3 bases are TGTGCCAGCAGCTTAGAGGACATATCCCTCCACTTT. The rearrangement links TRBV7-9 to TRBJ1-6, with D perhaps TRBD1 (5 bases). The germline gives CDR1 SEHNR, CDR2 FQNEAQ (reference sequence). This CDR3 is built from 12 residues. Deletions cut 1 base from V and 14 bases from J, with 9 bases between.

This chain connects TRBV5-4 to TRBJ2-7; a possible D gene is TRBD2 (7 bases). With 1 base removed from V and 3 bases from J, the gap between germline ends came to 14 bases. CDR1 and CDR2 (germline): SGHNT, YYREEE (reference sequence). CDR3 length: 15 residues. CDR3: CASSLLGGVGYEQYF. Written as DNA, the CDR3 is TGTGCCAGCAGCTTGTTAGGGGGGGTAGGCTACGAGCAGTACTTC.

This chain uses TRBV20-1 with TRBJ2-1, with TRBD2 identical over 8 bases. V trimming: 3 bases; J trimming: 2 bases; junction bases outside the gene matches: 12. The CDR3 spans 17 residues. Germline assignment: CDR1 DFQATT and CDR2 SNEGSKA (reference sequence). The CDR3 region has the DNA TGCAGTGCTAGTTATCTAGCTAGCGGGTTCCCCTACAATGAGCAGTTCTTC. Its protein is CSASYLASGFPYNEQFF.

Only one count was recorded for this clone. The V gene is TRBV12-3 or TRBV12-4, the J gene TRBJ1-5; D perhaps matches TRBD1 (5 bases). The V end was cut by 2 bases, the J end by 6 bases, with 8 bases between. The CDR3 contains 13 residues. CDR3 sequence reads: CASSLSGAQPQHF. In nucleotides, the CDR3 is TGTGCCAGCAGTTTAAGTGGGGCTCAGCCCCAGCATTTT.

This clone was seen a handful of times. This chain joins TRBV4-1 and TRBJ2-5, with D uncertain. The CDR3 loop spans 11 amino acids. With 0 bases removed from V and 4 bases from J, the gap between germline ends came to 0 bases. Germline CDR1 reads MGHRA; CDR2 reads YSYEKL. The CDR3 nucleotides are TGCGCCAGCAGCCAAGAAGAGACCCAGTACTTC. Translation gives CASSQEETQYF.

This clone has only a few counts. The V and J genes are TRBV11-2 and TRBJ1-3; TRBD1 matches at 7 bases. The CDR3 is 17 residues long. Unmatched junction bases numbered 12, after V lost 6 bases and J lost 1 base. The germline V gene encodes CDR1 SGHAT and CDR2 FQNNGV. The CDR3 reads CASSIPAGGWSGNTIYF. The CDR3 DNA is TGTGCCAGCAGTATCCCGGCAGGGGGGTGGTCTGGAAACACCATATATTTT.

CDR3 sequence (DNA): TGTGCCAGCAGCCTAACCGGGACAGAGCAAGAGACCCAGTACTTC. It translates to CASSLTGTEQETQYF. The chain employs TRBV3-1 (or the pseudogene TRBV3-2) and TRBJ2-5, with TRBD1 matching 7 bases. Trimming took 4 bases from V and 2 from J; bases not matched to a gene: 7. CDR1 is LGHDT, CDR2 YNNKEL, per germline (reference sequence). The CDR3 length is 15 residues.

V is TRBV4-1 and J is TRBJ1-6; TRBD1 aligns across 8 bases. V shed 2 bases, J shed 6 bases, and the junction held 3 bases outside the gene matches. Germline V gene lookup returns CDR1 MGHRA and CDR2 YSYEKL. The CDR3 sequence is 15 residues long. Here the CDR3 reads CASSQNRGVNSPLHF. The CDR3 DNA follows: TGCGCCAGCAGCCAAAACAGGGGGGTTAATTCACCCCTCCACTTT.